What follows is one TCR beta chain and its context. What it recognizes is unknown. The germline gene is not matched at one end of the junction; a read error may be the cause. These data belong to a study of molecular identifiers for immune sequencing clone quantification. Background on the study: Replicates involved a five-way split of RNA from around 20,000 or 100,000 naive CD8 cells, with sequencing of four. Overall study results and limits: More than 850,000 naive cells reportedly did not prevent detection of spiked Jurkat TCR RNA from one cell.

The bulk TCR libraries were made with methods described before and with listed TCR primers. TCRdb processed the PCR reads anew with MiXCR; each CDR3 protein has one entry. The sample contains 490,000 or so distinct CDR3 sequences, around 23% of which appear only once. CD8+CD4-CCR7+CD45RA+ cells were sorted as naive CD8 T cells. Germline V gene lookup returns CDR1 SGHAT and CDR2 FQDESV (reference sequence). CDR3 size: 17 residues. This clonotype was sampled from a human donor in good health. Some libraries in this study had Jurkat cell RNA spiked in. The sequenced sample consisted of naive CD8+ T cells from blood, with Jurkat cell RNA spiked in. Subset of the sample: FACS-sorted CD8+CD4-CCR7+CD45RA+ naive T cells. V and J are TRBV11-1 and TRBJ2-7, with 9 bases lining up with TRBD1. CDR3 region: CAGSLALFGTGFYEQYF. The CDR3 DNA reads TGTGCCGGCAGCTTAGCGCTTTTTGGGACAGGGTTCTACGAGCAGTACTTC. The full variable domain, its missing parts supplied by reference TRBV11-1 and TRBJ2-7, is EAEVAQSPRYKITEKSQAVAFWCDPISGHATLYWYRQILGQGPELLVQFQDESVVDDSQLPKDRFSAERLKGVDSTLKIQPAELGDSAMYLCAGSLALFGTGFYEQYFGPGTRLTVT.